Below, 29 T cell receptor beta chains from the same sample are listed, as sequenced in a study of cytomegalovirus exposure and HLA in healthy donors. PCR employed 60 Vbeta and 13 Jbeta primers. TCRdb's table, derived via immunoSEQ multiplex PCR, lists solely in-frame clones and lacks some. The sample contains 90,000 to 110,000 clones, approximately 71% of which appear only once. The sample was PBMCs. All receptors derive from a woman between 65 and 79 years old in good health and CMV-seropositive.

The rearrangement links TRBV7-2 to TRBJ1-3; D unresolved. The length of the CDR3 is 14 residues. CDR1 SGHTA and CDR2 FQGNSA come from the germline V gene. V gave up 4 bases and J gave up 0 bases, with 7 bases separating them. The CDR3 bases are TGTGCCAGCAGCTACGACTTCTCTGGAAACACCATATATTTT. Amino acids: CASSYDFSGNTIYF.

In nucleotides, the CDR3 is TGTGCCAGCAGCCGGGAGGGCGGTAACTACTATGGCTACACCTTC. Protein product: CASSREGGNYYGYTF. This chain joins TRBV5-6 and TRBJ1-2; D gene ambiguous. The germline V gene encodes CDR1 SGHDT and CDR2 YYEEEE. This CDR3 has 15 residues. The V gene lost 4 bases and the J gene lost 3 bases, with 16 bases spanning the gap.

This chain links TRBV10-3 with TRBJ2-1, with 8 bases identical to TRBD2. The CDR3 runs to 15 residues. The J segment lost 8 bases and the V segment lost 0 bases, leaving 6 bases of the junction unmatched. Per germline, CDR1 ENHRY and CDR2 SYGVKD. The CDR3 sequence: CAISESRGGSDEQFF. The CDR3 region has the DNA TGTGCCATCAGTGAGTCCCGGGGGGGCAGCGATGAGCAGTTCTTC.

This chain joins TRBV5-6 and TRBJ2-7; the D gene is possibly TRBD1 (6 bases). CDR1 is SGHDT and CDR2 is YYEEEE in the germline V gene. CDR3 length equals 13 residues. V was pared by 2 bases and J by 4 bases, with 10 bases between. CDR3 amino acids: CASSFQGRYEQYF. CDR3 nucleotide sequence: TGTGCCAGCAGCTTCCAGGGGAGATACGAGCAGTACTTC. The variable domain in full, with the rest retrieved from reference TRBV5-6 and TRBJ2-7, is DAGVTQSPTHLIKTRGQQVTLRCSPKSGHDTVSWYQQALGQGPQFIFQYYEEEERQRGNFPDRFSGHQFPNYSSELNVNALLLGDSALYLCASSFQGRYEQYFGPGTRLTVT.

This sequence joins TRBV6-6 and TRBJ1-1; 8 bases fit TRBD1. Germline V gene lookup returns CDR1 MNHNY and CDR2 SVGAGI (reference sequence). The V and J ends lost 6 bases and 5 bases, in that order; junction bases with no gene match: 11. This CDR3 is 15 amino acids long. In nucleotides, the CDR3 is TGTGCCAGCAGCCCTTTGCGGACAGGGAGGACTGAAGCTTTCTTT. Translating it yields CASSPLRTGRTEAFF.

This clone was seen a handful of times. V is TRBV10-3 and J is TRBJ2-7; 8 nucleotides align to TRBD2. V trimming: 5 bases; J trimming: 0 bases; junction bases outside the gene matches: 9. Per the germline V gene, CDR1 is ENHRY and CDR2 is SYGVKD. This CDR3 region has 16 residues. The CDR3 DNA reads as TGTGCCATCAGTCAGATTAGCGGGGCTAGCTCCTACGAGCAGTACTTC. Protein sequence: CAISQISGASSYEQYF.

V is TRBV7-8 and J is TRBJ2-7, with 9 nucleotides matching TRBD1. The CDR3 spans 16 residues. With V trimmed by 5 bases and J by 6 bases, 14 bases remained unmatched. The germline V gene has CDR1 SGHVS and CDR2 FQNEAQ. The DNA for the CDR3 is TGTGCCAGCAGCAAAGAAGGACAGGGGACATGGGGCGAGCAGTACTTC. Translated: CASSKEGQGTWGEQYF. The whole variable domain, filled in from reference TRBV7-8 and TRBJ2-7, reads GAGVSQSPRYKVAKRGQDVALRCDPISGHVSLFWYQQALGQGPEFLTYFQNEAQLDKSGLPSDRFFAERPEGSVSTLKIQRTQQEDSAVYLCASSKEGQGTWGEQYFGPGTRLTVT.

The V call is TRBV27, the J call TRBJ2-5; D gene ambiguous. In germline, CDR1 is MNHEY, CDR2 SMNVEV (reference sequence). V lost 4 bases to trimming and J lost 5 bases, with 11 bases between them. This CDR3 region has 13 residues. The DNA of the CDR3 is TGTGCCAGCAGTTCACTGAGGCGGGAGACCCAGTACTTC. It yields the protein CASSSLRRETQYF.

The chain links TRBV6-6 to TRBJ2-7; a possible D gene is TRBD2 (5 bases). Germline values: CDR1 MNHNY, CDR2 SVGAGI (reference sequence). The length of the CDR3 is 14 residues. Trimming removed 6 bases at V and 2 bases at J, with 14 bases between. DNA of the CDR3: TGTGCCAGCAGCCCCCCGGGAAGCGCCTACGAGCAGTACTTC. As protein: CASSPPGSAYEQYF.

CDR3 nucleotide sequence: TGTGCCAGCAGCCGAACTAGCGCCATGAACACCGGGGAGCTGTTTTTT. Translation: CASSRTSAMNTGELFF. The chain employs TRBV11-2 and TRBJ2-2; 7 bases align to TRBD2. From germline, CDR1 is SGHAT and CDR2 FQNNGV. CDR3 length: 16 residues. Trimming removed 5 bases from V and 1 base from J; junction bases left unmatched: 7.

This sequence joins TRBV29-1 and TRBJ1-6; maybe TRBD1 (5 bases). V gave up 8 bases and J gave up 8 bases, with 19 bases separating them. The CDR3 has 14 residues. CDR1 and CDR2 (germline): SQVTM, ANQGSEA. CDR3 loop: CSPGVRGRYSPLHF. CDR3 DNA: TGCAGCCCGGGGGTTAGGGGCCGGTATTCACCCCTCCACTTT.

The rearrangement uses TRBV5-6 and TRBJ2-1, with 8 bases that match TRBD2. There are 14 residues in the CDR3. The V gene end was trimmed by 2 bases and the J gene end by 10 bases; junction bases not matched to a gene: 8. Germline-derived CDR1 and CDR2 are SGHDT and YYEEEE. The CDR3 protein is CASSLAGAVREQFF. In DNA form, the CDR3 reads TGTGCCAGCAGCTTAGCGGGGGCCGTCAGGGAGCAGTTCTTC.

This clone was observed a handful of times. The chain uses TRBV14 and TRBJ2-3; 9 bases are a match to TRBD2. The ends lost 5 bases at V and 6 bases at J; junction bases unmatched: 9. This CDR3 is built from 15 residues. Germline V CDR1 and CDR2: SGHDN, FVKESK. The CDR3 DNA reads TGTGCCAGCAGCGAACGTGCGGGGGGGACGGATACGCAGTATTTT. It translates to CASSERAGGTDTQYF. The full variable domain, in which reference TRBV14 and TRBJ2-3 provide the parts outside the CDR3, is EAGVTQFPSHSVIEKGQTVTLRCDPISGHDNLYWYRRVMGKEIKFLLHFVKESKQDESGMPNNRFLAERTGGTYSTLKVQPAELEDSGVYFCASSERAGGTDTQYFGPGTRLTVL.

The chain couples TRBV10-2 to TRBJ1-5; D call uncertain. The length of the CDR3 is 14 residues. CDR1 is WSHSY and CDR2 is SAAADI in the germline V gene. The V end was cut by 6 bases, the J end by 2 bases, with 11 bases between. Here the CDR3 reads CASREGSGNQPQHF. The CDR3 DNA is TGCGCCAGCAGGGAGGGTTCGGGCAATCAGCCCCAGCATTTT.

The chain links TRBV29-1 to TRBJ1-1; 8 bases are shared with TRBD1. The CDR3 runs to 13 residues. V gave up 6 bases and J gave up 5 bases; unmatched junction bases: 8. Germline V gene data show CDR1 as SQVTM and CDR2 as ANQGSEA. Written as DNA, the CDR3 is TGCAGCGTCCCAGGGGGCGCGGGTACTGAAGCTTTCTTT. Translated: CSVPGGAGTEAFF.

The chain recombines TRBV4-2 with TRBJ2-7; TRBD2 is a possible D gene (7 bases). The CDR3 has 15 amino acids. Between the trimmed V and J ends, which lost 4 bases and 2 bases, there was a span of 15 bases. Germline values: CDR1 LGHNA, CDR2 YNFKEQ. The CDR3 sequence is CASSRYGGPTYEQYF. CDR3 nucleotides: TGTGCCAGCAGCCGCTACGGGGGGCCTACCTACGAGCAGTACTTC.

The rearrangement joins TRBV5-1 to TRBJ2-1, with TRBD2 identical over 8 bases. The V gene's germline CDR1 is SGHRS and CDR2 YFSETQ. V lost 3 bases, J lost 0 bases, and 2 bases stayed unmatched. The CDR3 is 15 amino acids. CDR3: CASSSGTSSYNEQFF. The CDR3 region has the DNA TGCGCCAGCAGCTCCGGGACTAGCTCCTACAATGAGCAGTTCTTC.

V and J are TRBV6-1 and TRBJ1-1; 7 bases align to TRBD1. V lost 8 bases to trimming and J lost 1 base; unmatched junction nucleotides: 1. The CDR3 spans 12 residues. Germline V gene data show CDR1 as MNHNS and CDR2 as SASEGT. DNA of the CDR3: TGTGCCAGCGACAGGGCGAACACTGAAGCTTTCTTT. It yields the protein CASDRANTEAFF.

This chain uses TRBV5-6 with TRBJ1-2, with no clear D. The CDR3 contains 13 residues. Germline CDR1 and CDR2: SGHDT and YYEEEE. V was shortened by 4 bases and J by 4 bases, with 11 bases between the two germline ends. CDR3 nucleotides: TGTGCCAGCAGCCTCGACACGACCTATGGCTACACCTTC. This gives the protein CASSLDTTYGYTF.

The chain couples TRBV5-1 to TRBJ2-3, with D hard to call. With 1 base removed from V and 2 bases from J, the gap between germline ends came to 8 bases. The CDR3 runs to 14 residues. Germline assignment: CDR1 SGHRS and CDR2 YFSETQ. The CDR3 coding sequence is TGCGCCAGCAGCTTGACGGCGGACACAGATACGCAGTATTTT. It codes for CASSLTADTDTQYF.

The chain has TRBV5-1 and TRBJ1-2; D unclear. CDR1 is SGHRS, CDR2 YFSETQ, per germline. V was pared by 1 base and J by 4 bases, with 14 bases between. The CDR3 spans 15 residues. The CDR3 DNA sequence: TGCGCCAGCAGCTTGAGTGGGGATGGGAGCTATGGCTACACCTTC. Amino acid sequence: CASSLSGDGSYGYTF.

V and J are TRBV25-1 and TRBJ1-2; TRBD1 is a possible D gene (6 bases). Germline assignment: CDR1 MGHDK and CDR2 SYGVNS. This CDR3 is 13 amino acids long. V gave up 3 bases and J gave up 5 bases, with 10 bases separating them. As DNA, the CDR3 is TGTGCCAGCAGTGAGACAGGAGCTTATGGCTACACCTTC. As protein: CASSETGAYGYTF.

The chain carries TRBV7-6 and TRBJ1-1; tentatively, D is TRBD1 (5 bases). In germline, CDR1 is SGHVS, CDR2 FNYEAQ. With 4 bases removed from V and 1 base from J, the gap between germline ends came to 10 bases. The CDR3 sequence is 14 residues long. The CDR3 sequence: CASSSYTGNTEAFF. CDR3 DNA sequence: TGTGCCAGCAGCTCGTATACAGGGAACACTGAAGCTTTCTTT.

This chain joins TRBV19 and TRBJ2-6; no clear D. The CDR3 has 14 residues. Germline V lookup: CDR1 LNHDA, CDR2 SQIVND (reference sequence). Trimming removed 5 bases at V and 0 bases at J, with 5 bases between. This CDR3 reads CASSVNSGANVLTF. CDR3 nucleotide sequence: TGTGCCAGTAGTGTTAACTCTGGGGCCAACGTCCTGACTTTC.

V usage is TRBV29-1 and J usage is TRBJ1-2; 7 bases map to TRBD1. The CDR3 length is 14 residues. Germline CDR1 SQVTM, CDR2 ANQGSEA. With 1 base clipped from V and 0 bases from J, the junction kept 2 bases outside the gene matches. The CDR3 bases are TGCAGCGTTGAAGGACAGGGTGCTAACTATGGCTACACCTTC. It specifies CSVEGQGANYGYTF.

The V gene is TRBV30, the J gene TRBJ1-2, with D uncertain. This CDR3 is 13 amino acids long. The germline CDR1 and CDR2 sequences are GTSNPN and SVGIG (reference sequence). V was shortened by 0 bases and J by 6 bases, with 11 bases between the two germline ends. Here the CDR3 reads CAWSVAARHGYTF. In nucleotides, the CDR3 is TGTGCCTGGAGTGTGGCAGCGAGGCATGGCTACACCTTC.

This clone was counted a single time. This chain joins TRBV29-1 and TRBJ2-5; perhaps TRBD1 as D (5 bases). Germline CDR1 SQVTM, CDR2 ANQGSEA. CDR3 length: 12 residues. Trimming cost V 6 bases and J 5 bases, with 13 bases left between them. CDR3: CSVGHVTETQYF. DNA of the CDR3: TGCAGCGTCGGACACGTTACGGAGACCCAGTACTTC.

This clone turned up a few times. V is TRBV9 and J is TRBJ1-1; possible D gene TRBD1, 5 bases. Germline V CDR1 and CDR2: SGDLS, YYNGEE. V was clipped by 3 bases and J by 4 bases, with 25 bases between them. CDR3 length: 18 residues. CDR3 loop: CASSGIPGRDSRGTEAFF. DNA of the CDR3: TGTGCCAGCAGCGGGATACCCGGCAGGGATAGTAGGGGCACTGAAGCTTTCTTT.

The chain carries TRBV29-1 and TRBJ2-5, with 10 bases fitting TRBD2. The CDR3 has 13 residues. Per germline, CDR1 SQVTM and CDR2 ANQGSEA. Trimming removed 7 bases from V and 5 bases from J; junction bases left unmatched: 7. The DNA of the CDR3 is TGCAGCGAACCTAGCGGGGGCAGGGAGACCCAGTACTTC. It encodes CSEPSGGRETQYF.